One T cell receptor beta chain is described in this entry. What it binds is not known. Produced via immunoSEQ multiplex PCR; TCRdb's table is partial and in-frame only. The repertoire holds under 1,100,000 clones, with around three quarters as singletons. Germline V gene lookup returns CDR1 MDHEN and CDR2 SYDVKM. This CDR3 comprises 16 residues. Between the trimmed V and J ends, which lost 2 bases and 1 base, there was a span of 12 bases. This record belongs to a study of shared clonotypes between healthy human individuals. Study-wide context: CD4 naive and memory got three plates each, CD8 naive two, CD8 memory one. Study findings and constraints: Sequencing depth was expected to affect clonotype sharing among donors. A handful of donors shared approximately 5% of their naive CD4 clonotypes.

The clonotype originates from a man aged 18 to 29 in good health. Some clones in this sample may be carry-over from other donors' samples. The sample taken for sequencing was memory CD4+ T cells from PBMCs. The subset denotes: CD45RA-negative fraction. V usage is TRBV28 and J usage is TRBJ1-5, with no clear D. The chain's CDR3 is CASSLGGSLSNQPQHF. For the CDR3, the DNA is TGTGCCAGCAGTTTAGGCGGCAGCCTAAGCAATCAGCCCCAGCATTTT.